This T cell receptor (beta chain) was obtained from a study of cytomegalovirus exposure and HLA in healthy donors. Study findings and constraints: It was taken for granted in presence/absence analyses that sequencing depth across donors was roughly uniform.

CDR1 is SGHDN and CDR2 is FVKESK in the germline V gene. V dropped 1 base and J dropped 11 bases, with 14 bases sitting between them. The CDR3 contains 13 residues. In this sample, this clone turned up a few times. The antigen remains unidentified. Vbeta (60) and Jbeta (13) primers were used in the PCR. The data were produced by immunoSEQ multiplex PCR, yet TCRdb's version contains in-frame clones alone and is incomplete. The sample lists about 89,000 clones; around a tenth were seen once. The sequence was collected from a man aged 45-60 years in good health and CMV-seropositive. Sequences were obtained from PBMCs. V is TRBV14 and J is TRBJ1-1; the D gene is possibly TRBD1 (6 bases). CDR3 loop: CASSQAQGRSAFF. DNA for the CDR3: TGTGCCAGCAGCCAAGCTCAGGGGCGCAGTGCTTTCTTT.